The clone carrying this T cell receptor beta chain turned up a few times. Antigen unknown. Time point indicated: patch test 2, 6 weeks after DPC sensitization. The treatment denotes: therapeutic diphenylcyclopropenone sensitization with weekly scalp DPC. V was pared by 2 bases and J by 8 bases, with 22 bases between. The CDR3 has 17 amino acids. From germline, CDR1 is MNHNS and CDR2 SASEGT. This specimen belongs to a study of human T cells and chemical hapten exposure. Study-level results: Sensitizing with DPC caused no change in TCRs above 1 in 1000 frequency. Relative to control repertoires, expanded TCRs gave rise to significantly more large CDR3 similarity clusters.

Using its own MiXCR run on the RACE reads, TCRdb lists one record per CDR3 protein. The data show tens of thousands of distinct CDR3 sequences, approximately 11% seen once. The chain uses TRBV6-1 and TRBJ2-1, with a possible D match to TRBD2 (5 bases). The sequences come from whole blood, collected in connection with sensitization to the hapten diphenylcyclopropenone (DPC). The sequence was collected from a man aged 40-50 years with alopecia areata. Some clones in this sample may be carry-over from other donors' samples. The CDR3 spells CASSEHGVGERSDEQFF. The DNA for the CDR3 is TGTGCCAGCAGTGAACATGGTGTGGGAGAACGATCGGATGAGCAGTTCTTC.